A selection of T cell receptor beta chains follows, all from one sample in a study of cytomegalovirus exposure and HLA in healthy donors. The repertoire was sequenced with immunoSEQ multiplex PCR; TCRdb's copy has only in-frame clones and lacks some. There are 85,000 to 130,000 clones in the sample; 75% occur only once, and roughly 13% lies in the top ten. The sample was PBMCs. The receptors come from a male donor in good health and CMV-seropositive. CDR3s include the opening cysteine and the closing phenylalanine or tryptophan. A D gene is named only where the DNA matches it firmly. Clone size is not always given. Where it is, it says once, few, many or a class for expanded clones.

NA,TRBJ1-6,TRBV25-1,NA,TGTGCCAGCAGTGGGTCGGTTGGGAGCTCCTATAATTCACCCCTCCACTTT,CASSGSVGSSYNSPLHF
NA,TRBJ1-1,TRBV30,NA,TGTGCCTGGAGCGCGGTGAGCCCCGGGTCGACTGAAGCTTTCTTT,CAWSAVSPGSTEAFF
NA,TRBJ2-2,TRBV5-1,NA,TGCGCCAGCAGCTTTAGTGGGGCGGACACCGGGGAGCTGTTTTTT,CASSFSGADTGELFF
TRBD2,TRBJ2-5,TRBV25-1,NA,TGTGCCAGCAGTGGAGAGAGGACTAGTTTCGTCGAGACCCAGTACTTC,CASSGERTSFVETQYF
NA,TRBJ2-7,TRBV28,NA,TGTGCCAGCAGTTGGACAGACCGGGGCGAGCAGTACTTC,CASSWTDRGEQYF
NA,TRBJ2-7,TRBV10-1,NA,TGCGCCAGCAGTTTGGACAACGAGCAGTACTTC,CASSLDNEQYF
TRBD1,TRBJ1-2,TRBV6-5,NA,TGTGCCAGCATGGGACAGGGGATCCACTATGGCTACACCTTC,CASMGQGIHYGYTF
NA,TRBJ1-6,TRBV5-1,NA,TGCGCCAGCCGTTTGCGGGAGGGGGATTCACCCCTCCACTTT,CASRLREGDSPLHF
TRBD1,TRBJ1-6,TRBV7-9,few,TGTGCCAGCAGCCTGGGACAGCTAAATTCACCCCTCCACTTT,CASSLGQLNSPLHF
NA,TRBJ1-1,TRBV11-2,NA,TGTGCCAGCAGCTACGGAGGCGTCACTGAAGCTTTCTTT,CASSYGGVTEAFF
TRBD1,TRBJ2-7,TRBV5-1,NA,TGCGCCAGCAGGCTCGGGGACAGCTACGAGCAGTACTTC,CASRLGDSYEQYF
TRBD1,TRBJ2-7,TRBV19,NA,TGTGCCAGTAGTATCGACAGGGCCTACGAGCAGTACTTC,CASSIDRAYEQYF
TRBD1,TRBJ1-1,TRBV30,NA,TGTGCCAGGGACAGGGTGGGGACTGAAGCTTTCTTT,CARDRVGTEAFF
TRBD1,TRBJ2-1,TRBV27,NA,TGTGCCAGCAGTCTGGACAGGGGGCTCTACAATGAGCAGTTCTTC,CASSLDRGLYNEQFF
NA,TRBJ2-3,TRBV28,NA,TGTGCCAGCAGTTTACCCCTGGGAAGGGGGGGCGAGGGGACAGATACGCAGTATTTT,CASSLPLGRGGEGTDTQYF
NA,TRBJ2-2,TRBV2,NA,TGTGCCAGCAGTGGGACAGCGAACACCGGGGAGCTGTTTTTT,CASSGTANTGELFF
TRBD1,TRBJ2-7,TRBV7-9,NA,TGTGCCAGCAGCTCACAGGGGGCGATCACCGAGCAGTACTTC,CASSSQGAITEQYF
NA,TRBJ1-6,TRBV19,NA,TGTGCCAGTACGCTACAGCCAAATTCACCCCTCCACTTT,CASTLQPNSPLHF
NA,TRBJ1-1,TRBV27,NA,TGTGCCAGCACCACCTGGGGGGGTGACACTGAAGCTTTCTTT,CASTTWGGDTEAFF
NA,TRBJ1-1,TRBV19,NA,TGTGCCAGTACTCCCGGCCACAGGACGAACACTGAAGCTTTCTTT,CASTPGHRTNTEAFF
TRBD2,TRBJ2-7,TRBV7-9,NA,TGTGCCAGCAGCCCAGGACTAGCGGGGCCCGAGCAGTACTTC,CASSPGLAGPEQYF
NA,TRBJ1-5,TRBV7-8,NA,TGTGCCAGCAGCTTAGGGTGGGGAGGAGGCAATCAGCCCCAGCATTTT,CASSLGWGGGNQPQHF
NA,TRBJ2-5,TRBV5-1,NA,TGCGCCAGCAGCTTGACTGACACGCAAGAGACCCAGTACTTC,CASSLTDTQETQYF
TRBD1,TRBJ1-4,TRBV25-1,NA,TGTGCCAGCAGTGGACAGGGGCTTTGGGAAAAACTGTTTTTT,CASSGQGLWEKLFF
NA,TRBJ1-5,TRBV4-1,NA,TGCGCCAGCAGCCAACAAACAACAGGGAGCAATCAGCCCCAGCATTTT,CASSQQTTGSNQPQHF
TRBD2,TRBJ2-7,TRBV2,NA,TGTGCCAGCAGTGGGGCGGGAGGAGGATCCTCCGAGCAGTACTTC,CASSGAGGGSSEQYF
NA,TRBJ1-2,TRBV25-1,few,TGTGCCAGCAGTGATTCAAGGGGCACTGTATATGGCTACACCTTC,CASSDSRGTVYGYTF
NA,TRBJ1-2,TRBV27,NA,TGTGCCAGCAGTTTATCCGGGTATGGCTACACCTTC,CASSLSGYGYTF
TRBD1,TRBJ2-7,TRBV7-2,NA,TGTGCCAGCAGCTTAGGGAGACAGGGCTACGAGCAGTACTTC,CASSLGRQGYEQYF
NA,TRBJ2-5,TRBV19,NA,TGTGCCAGTAGTACGCCCGCGGTCGGGGAGACCCAGTACTTC,CASSTPAVGETQYF
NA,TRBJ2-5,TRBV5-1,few,TGCGCCAGCAGCTACACCACAGGGTACCAAGAGACCCAGTACTTC,CASSYTTGYQETQYF
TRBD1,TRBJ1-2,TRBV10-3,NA,TGTGCCATCAGTGTCGACAGGGGCTCCTATGGCTACACCTTC,CAISVDRGSYGYTF
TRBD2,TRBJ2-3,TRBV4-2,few,TGTGCCAGCAGCCGGCCGACTAGCGGGGACGTTTATTTT,CASSRPTSGDVYF
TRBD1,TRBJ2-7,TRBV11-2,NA,TGTGCCAGCAGCTTCGGGACAGGGTACGAGCAGTACTTC,CASSFGTGYEQYF